The present T cell receptor beta chain was sequenced within a study of CD8+ T cells in alopecia areata (dated by TCRdb to 2016 to 2018). About the full investigation: The treated patients took part in an open-label pilot trial in which moderate-to-severe alopecia areata was treated with oral tofacitinib at 5 to 10 mg twice daily. Patients received tofacitinib for 6 to 18 months and were then followed off drug for 6 months to check for delayed response and recurrence. Disease severity in treated patients was measured with the SALT score, which quantifies the percentage of affected scalp surface area. The study used high-throughput TCRbeta sequencing to examine T cell clonal expansion in alopecia areata, in both the C3H/HeJ mouse model and human patients. Scalp tissue and sorted CD4+ and CD8+ peripheral blood T cells from patchy and totalis/universalis alopecia areata patients and from healthy controls were covered by human TCRbeta sequencing. Biopsies were taken from tofacitinib-treated patients at baseline and again at 4 and 24 weeks into treatment, and several of those patients also had a later scalp biopsy. Scalp clonality was compared across normal scalp (n=4), patchy alopecia areata scalp (n=8), and alopecia totalis/universalis scalp (n=8). The RNA source kit depended on sample type: the PAXgene miRNA kit for fixed scalp, the miRNeasy kit for PBMCs, and the RNeasy kit for mouse skin. Amplification of TCRbeta CDR3 regions was done by immunoSEQ multiplex PCR using 35 Vbeta forward primers and 13 Jbeta reverse primers. Overall study results and their limits: Shared TCR sequences between patients were less evident than in mice, which may be partly attributable to HLA diversity in the patient population. Unlike mouse skin, which is dominated by gammadelta T cells, normal human skin has resident alphabeta T cells that are also sequenced, and this complicates analysis of the scalp TCR repertoire. Lesional scalp, especially in alopecia totalis/universalis, showed higher clonality and more expanded CD8+ clones than normal scalp, suggesting antigenic drive. Because the treated cohort was small and had only one nonresponder, larger studies are needed to examine links between baseline CD8+ expansion and response. With tofacitinib, both scalp clonality and the number of expanded CD8+ clones among the top 100 scalp clones went down significantly. Many expanded lesional clones were found to persist in scalp and blood during tofacitinib treatment, and relapse after treatment cessation may be partly explained by this persistence.

Per the publication, the treatment or condition label means: oral pan-JAK inhibitor, 5-10 mg twice daily. Lesional scalp punch biopsies and peripheral blood were obtained from alopecia areata patients. PBMCs were separated by density centrifugation and stained for CD3, CD4 and CD8, after which CD4+ and CD8+ T cells were sorted on a FACSAria. Libraries were built with the immunoSEQ multiplex PCR assay. RNA was extracted from all samples and reverse transcribed into cDNA as template for TCR sequencing. First-strand cDNA was synthesized using SuperScript III with a 2:1 mix of oligo-dT and random hexamers. A synthetic immune receptor repertoire was used to gauge amplification bias, and whatever bias remained was removed computationally. In the authors' own workflow: After raw reads were preprocessed to remove errors, the CDR3 was defined following IMGT conventions as running from the conserved cysteine to phenylalanine. Clonality was calculated as 1 minus Shannon entropy normalized by log2 of the number of productive unique TCRs. Whether scalp clones were CD4 or CD8 was inferred by matching scalp TCRbeta sequences against CD4 and CD8 repertoires sorted from blood. In TCRdb, the immuneACCESS table is reduced to in-frame sequences with V and J assigned. These tables do not hold every clone; where another copy was compared, an unresolved V gene accounts for under half, and the others remain unexplained. V, J and clone size are those of that table, while D and trimming were read from the DNA. The sample table shows roughly 100,000 clones, and approximately 63% are seen once. 16% of the sample lies in the top ten.

As regards this clone: This receptor's antigen is unknown. It has no much larger one-base neighbor in the sample; base qualities were not kept.

Counted from cysteine to phenylalanine, this CDR3 has 16 amino acids. Only the CDR3 DNA stays, 48 bases, in frame from base 1. For CDR1 and CDR2, the germline V gene lists SNHLY and FYNNEI. The V end gives up 7 bases and the J end 7 bases, leaving 12 bases in the junction not matched to a gene. The input for sequencing was CD8+ T cells sorted from blood, taken at approximately week 60, from a patient treated with tofacitinib. The rearrangement joined TRBV2 to TRBJ2-1, with 11 central nucleotides matching TRBD1. The receptor's source is a human donor with alopecia areata. The CDR3 region reads CASKWARDRGVNEQFF. The sequenced DNA: TGTGCCAGCAAATGGGCCCGGGACAGGGGGGTTAATGAGCAGTTCTTC.